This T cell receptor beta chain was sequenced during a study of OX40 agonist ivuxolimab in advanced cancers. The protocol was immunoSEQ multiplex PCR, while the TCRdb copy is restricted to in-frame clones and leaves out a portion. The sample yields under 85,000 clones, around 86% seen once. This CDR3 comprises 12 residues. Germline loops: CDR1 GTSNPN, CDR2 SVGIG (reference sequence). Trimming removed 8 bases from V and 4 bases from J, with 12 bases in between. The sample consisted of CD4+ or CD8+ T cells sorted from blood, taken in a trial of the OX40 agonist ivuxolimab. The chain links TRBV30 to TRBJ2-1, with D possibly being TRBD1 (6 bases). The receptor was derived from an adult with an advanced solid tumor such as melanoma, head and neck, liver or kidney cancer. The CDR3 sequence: CARERGYNEQFF. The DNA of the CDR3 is TGTGCCAGAGAGAGGGGGTACAATGAGCAGTTCTTC.